This record covers a single T cell receptor beta chain. This CDR3 contains 11 residues. The germline CDR1 and CDR2 sequences are MNHEY and SMNVEV (reference sequence). V gave up 8 bases and J gave up 2 bases, with 4 bases separating them. The method was immunoSEQ multiplex PCR; TCRdb's version includes in-frame clones alone and lacks a portion of them. The table lists 14,000 to 15,000 clones, more than 65% of them singletons. This specimen belongs to a study of neoadjuvant anti-PD-1 for oral cavity cancer. This clonotype was sampled from a person between 40 and 85 years old with oral cavity squamous cell carcinoma. V and J are TRBV27 and TRBJ2-1, with D unresolved. The sample was PBMCs, taken before nivolumab (anti-PD-1) treatment. This CDR3 is CASSAYNEQFF. The CDR3 coding sequence is TGTGCCAGCTCTGCCTACAATGAGCAGTTCTTC.